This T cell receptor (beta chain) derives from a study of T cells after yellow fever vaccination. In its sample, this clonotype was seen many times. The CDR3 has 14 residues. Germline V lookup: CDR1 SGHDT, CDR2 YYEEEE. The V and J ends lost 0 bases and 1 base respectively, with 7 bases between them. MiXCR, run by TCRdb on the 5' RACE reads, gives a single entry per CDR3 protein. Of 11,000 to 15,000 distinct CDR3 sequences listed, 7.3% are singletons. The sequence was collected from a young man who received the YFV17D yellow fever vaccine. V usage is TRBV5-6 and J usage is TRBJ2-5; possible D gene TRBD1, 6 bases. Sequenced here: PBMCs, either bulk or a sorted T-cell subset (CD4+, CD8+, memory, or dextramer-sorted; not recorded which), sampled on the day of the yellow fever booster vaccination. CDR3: CASSLGGGQETQYF. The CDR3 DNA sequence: TGTGCCAGCAGCTTGGGAGGGGGCCAAGAGACCCAGTACTTC.